These T cell receptor beta chains were read from a single sample in a study of cytomegalovirus exposure and HLA in healthy donors. TCRdb keeps only in-frame clones here, not all; method: immunoSEQ multiplex PCR. The sample consists of 130,000 or so clones, 76% of them appearing once. Sequencing was done on a sample of PBMCs. Receptors were obtained from a middle-aged man in good health and CMV-seronegative. The CDR3 runs from the conserved cysteine through the conserved F or W. Each record gives: clone size, J gene, D gene, V gene, CDR3 length, CDR3 protein, CDR3 DNA. A D gene is named only where the DNA matches it firmly. The size of a clone is reported for some rows only, either as once, few or many, or as a class for expanded clones.

size: -
J: TRBJ2-5
D: -
V: TRBV7-9
length: 15
CDR3: CASSLVHGRGETQYF
DNA: TGTGCCAGCAGCTTAGTACACGGCAGGGGTGAGACCCAGTACTTC

size: -
J: TRBJ1-3
D: -
V: TRBV7-2
length: 14
CDR3: CASSPRRGRDTIYF
DNA: TGTGCCAGCAGCCCGCGGCGGGGAAGAGACACCATATATTTT

size: -
J: TRBJ2-7
D: -
V: TRBV19
length: 13
CDR3: CASSVGQTYEQYF
DNA: TGTGCCAGTAGTGTCGGACAGACCTACGAGCAGTACTTC

size: -
J: TRBJ2-1
D: TRBD2
V: TRBV16
length: 15
CDR3: CASSLSAGGWDEQFF
DNA: TGTGCCAGCAGCCTCAGTGCGGGGGGCTGGGATGAGCAGTTCTTC

size: few
J: TRBJ1-6
D: -
V: TRBV7-4
length: 15
CDR3: CASSLWRLYNSPLHF
DNA: TGTGCCAGCAGCTTATGGAGGCTCTATAATTCACCCCTCCACTTT

size: few
J: TRBJ1-5
D: TRBD1
V: TRBV4-3
length: 16
CDR3: CASSQDSGQGNQPQHF
DNA: TGCGCCAGCAGCCAAGATTCGGGACAGGGGAATCAGCCCCAGCATTTT

size: -
J: TRBJ2-7
D: TRBD2
V: TRBV2
length: 14
CDR3: CASSDLAVSYEQYF
DNA: TGTGCCAGCAGTGATCTAGCGGTATCCTACGAGCAGTACTTC

size: -
J: TRBJ2-3
D: TRBD2
V: TRBV15
length: 16
CDR3: CATSRDLAGATDTQYF
DNA: TGTGCCACCAGCAGAGATCTAGCGGGGGCCACAGATACGCAGTATTTT

size: -
J: TRBJ1-3
D: -
V: TRBV15
length: 15
CDR3: CATTRGGSSGNTIYF
DNA: TGTGCCACCACGAGGGGGGGATCCTCTGGAAACACCATATATTTT

size: once
J: TRBJ2-3
D: TRBD2
V: TRBV11-2
length: 17
CDR3: CASSLDELAGGLDTQYF
DNA: TGTGCCAGCAGCTTAGACGAACTAGCGGGAGGCCTAGATACGCAGTATTTT

size: -
J: TRBJ2-2
D: TRBD2
V: TRBV5-4
length: 16
CDR3: CASSFSLAGADGELFF
DNA: TGTGCCAGCAGCTTCTCTCTAGCGGGAGCTGACGGGGAGCTGTTTTTT

size: -
J: TRBJ2-7
D: -
V: TRBV28
length: 12
CDR3: CASSEEGRGQYF
DNA: TGTGCCAGCAGCGAAGAGGGGCGGGGGCAGTACTTC

size: -
J: TRBJ1-6
D: -
V: TRBV6-5
length: 14
CDR3: CASSWRSYNSPLHF
DNA: TGTGCCAGTTCCTGGAGGTCCTATAATTCACCCCTCCACTTT

size: -
J: TRBJ2-7
D: TRBD1
V: TRBV6-1
length: 15
CDR3: CASSDAGTVTYEQYF
DNA: TGTGCCAGCAGCGATGCTGGGACAGTGACCTACGAGCAGTACTTC

size: few
J: TRBJ1-3
D: -
V: TRBV9
length: 16
CDR3: CASTPQWAGDGNTIYF
DNA: TGTGCCAGCACTCCCCAGTGGGCGGGAGATGGAAACACCATATATTTT

size: -
J: TRBJ2-7
D: TRBD1
V: TRBV6-1
length: 13
CDR3: CASNHRDSYEQYF
DNA: TGTGCCAGCAACCACCGGGACAGCTACGAGCAGTACTTC

size: once
J: TRBJ2-7
D: -
V: TRBV19
length: 13
CDR3: CASSPGGSYEQYF
DNA: TGTGCCAGTAGTCCCGGCGGCTCCTACGAGCAGTACTTC

size: -
J: TRBJ2-1
D: TRBD2
V: TRBV6-6
length: 16
CDR3: CASSYSERELGDEQFF
DNA: TGTGCCAGCAGTTACTCGGAGCGGGAGCTGGGCGATGAGCAGTTCTTC

size: -
J: TRBJ2-1
D: TRBD2
V: TRBV12-5
length: 15
CDR3: CASGWGSGGGNEQFF
DNA: TGTGCTAGTGGTTGGGGCTCGGGAGGGGGAAATGAGCAGTTCTTC

size: once
J: TRBJ2-7
D: TRBD1
V: TRBV2
length: 12
CDR3: CASRDRVYEQYF
DNA: TGTGCCAGCAGAGACAGGGTCTACGAGCAGTACTTC

size: -
J: TRBJ2-1
D: TRBD2
V: TRBV27
length: 15
CDR3: CASSPLAGGYNEQFF
DNA: TGTGCCAGCAGTCCGCTAGCGGGAGGATACAATGAGCAGTTCTTC

size: -
J: TRBJ2-3
D: TRBD2
V: TRBV4-2
length: 17
CDR3: CASSPWEAGPSTDTQYF
DNA: TGTGCCAGCAGCCCATGGGAAGCGGGGCCTAGCACAGATACGCAGTATTTT

size: -
J: TRBJ1-5
D: -
V: TRBV10-2
length: 15
CDR3: CASKPDGFTNQPQHF
DNA: TGCGCCAGCAAACCCGACGGGTTCACCAATCAGCCCCAGCATTTT

size: few
J: TRBJ1-1
D: -
V: TRBV5-4
length: 15
CDR3: CASSRAQGRDTEAFF
DNA: TGTGCCAGCAGCCGAGCGCAGGGTCGGGACACTGAAGCTTTCTTT

size: -
J: TRBJ2-2
D: TRBD2
V: TRBV30
length: 15
CDR3: CAWRASGRDSGELFF
DNA: TGTGCCTGGAGAGCTAGCGGGAGGGATTCCGGGGAGCTGTTTTTT

size: -
J: TRBJ1-2
D: -
V: TRBV7-9
length: 15
CDR3: CASSLAGGGGYGYTF
DNA: TGTGCCAGCAGCTTAGCGGGCGGGGGCGGCTATGGCTACACCTTC

size: -
J: TRBJ1-6
D: TRBD1
V: TRBV11-2
length: 15
CDR3: CASSSAQGRYSPLHF
DNA: TGTGCCAGCAGCTCAGCACAGGGGAGATACTCACCCCTCCACTTT

size: -
J: TRBJ2-7
D: TRBD1
V: TRBV6-5
length: 14
CDR3: CASNSDREVDEQYF
DNA: TGTGCCAGCAATTCGGACAGGGAGGTCGACGAGCAGTACTTC

size: -
J: TRBJ2-3
D: -
V: TRBV19
length: 13
CDR3: CASTVTGTDTQYF
DNA: TGTGCCAGTACCGTCACAGGGACAGATACGCAGTATTTT

size: -
J: TRBJ2-2
D: TRBD2
V: TRBV6-1
length: 16
CDR3: CASSELAGANTGELFF
DNA: TGTGCCAGCAGTGAATTGGCGGGGGCGAACACCGGGGAGCTGTTTTTT

size: -
J: TRBJ2-3
D: -
V: TRBV28
length: 14
CDR3: CASTRVVTKDTQYF
DNA: TGTGCCAGCACCCGGGTGGTTACCAAGGATACGCAGTATTTT

size: -
J: TRBJ2-4
D: -
V: TRBV5-1
length: 14
CDR3: CASSREAGRNIQYF
DNA: TGCGCCAGCAGCAGGGAGGCAGGGAGGAACATTCAGTACTTC

size: -
J: TRBJ2-5
D: TRBD2
V: TRBV4-1
length: 19
CDR3: CASSLTGTSGPDSQETQYF
DNA: TGCGCCAGCAGTCTAACCGGGACTAGCGGGCCTGATTCCCAAGAGACCCAGTACTTC

size: -
J: TRBJ2-1
D: -
V: TRBV7-2
length: 13
CDR3: CASSLDRYNEQFF
DNA: TGTGCCAGCAGCCTAGACAGATACAATGAGCAGTTCTTC

size: few
J: TRBJ1-5
D: TRBD1
V: TRBV6-5
length: 13
CDR3: CASGQGAGQPQHF
DNA: TGTGCCAGCGGACAGGGGGCGGGTCAGCCCCAGCATTTT

size: few
J: TRBJ2-7
D: TRBD1
V: TRBV6-5
length: 14
CDR3: CASRPGQLPYEQYF
DNA: TGTGCCAGCAGACCGGGACAGCTGCCCTACGAGCAGTACTTC

size: -
J: TRBJ2-2
D: TRBD2
V: TRBV6-1
length: 19
CDR3: CASSEYGLSGGVNTGELFF
DNA: TGTGCCAGCAGTGAATACGGTCTTAGCGGGGGGGTCAACACCGGGGAGCTGTTTTTT

size: -
J: TRBJ2-7
D: -
V: TRBV7-3
length: 15
CDR3: CASSLHGGTGYEQYF
DNA: TGTGCCAGCAGCTTACACGGGGGGACAGGCTACGAGCAGTACTTC

size: few
J: TRBJ2-3
D: TRBD1
V: TRBV5-1
length: 16
CDR3: CASSLALTGVTDTQYF
DNA: TGCGCCAGCAGCTTGGCCCTGACAGGGGTAACAGATACGCAGTATTTT

size: -
J: TRBJ2-7
D: TRBD2
V: TRBV2
length: 15
CDR3: CASSDRTSGIYEQYF
DNA: TGTGCCAGCAGTGACAGGACTAGCGGGATCTACGAGCAGTACTTC

size: -
J: TRBJ2-5
D: -
V: TRBV23-1
length: 18
CDR3: CASSQSSATEFYQETQYF
DNA: TGCGCCAGCAGTCAATCTAGCGCGACCGAATTCTACCAAGAGACCCAGTACTTC

size: -
J: TRBJ2-5
D: TRBD1
V: TRBV5-1
length: 14
CDR3: CASSDRDRAKEQYF
DNA: TGCGCCAGCAGCGACCGGGACAGGGCTAAGGAGCAGTACTTC

size: -
J: TRBJ2-3
D: TRBD2
V: TRBV18
length: 16
CDR3: CASSPPATGGTDTQYF
DNA: TGTGCCAGCTCACCCCCGGCGACGGGGGGAACAGATACGCAGTATTTT

size: -
J: TRBJ1-2
D: -
V: TRBV6-1
length: 14
CDR3: CASSELQGNYGYTF
DNA: TGTGCCAGCAGTGAGCTACAGGGTAACTATGGCTACACCTTC

size: -
J: TRBJ1-2
D: -
V: TRBV14
length: 16
CDR3: CASSLSWAGETYGYTF
DNA: TGTGCCAGCAGCCTTTCCTGGGCGGGGGAGACCTATGGCTACACCTTC

size: -
J: TRBJ2-6
D: -
V: TRBV7-2
length: 16
CDR3: CASSLDPSSGANGLTF
DNA: TGTGCCAGCAGCTTGGACCCCAGCTCTGGGGCCAACGGCCTGACTTTC

size: -
J: TRBJ2-5
D: -
V: TRBV29-1
length: 14
CDR3: CSVGGSSGWETQYF
DNA: TGCAGCGTTGGTGGGTCCTCAGGGTGGGAGACCCAGTACTTC

size: -
J: TRBJ2-7
D: TRBD2
V: TRBV5-4
length: 18
CDR3: CASSRGGTSGGSSYEQYF
DNA: TGTGCCAGCAGTCGGGGGGGGACTAGCGGGGGAAGCTCCTACGAGCAGTACTTC

size: -
J: TRBJ2-7
D: -
V: TRBV13
length: 14
CDR3: CASSSPGITYEQYF
DNA: TGTGCCAGCAGCTCCCCAGGGATCACCTACGAGCAGTACTTC

size: -
J: TRBJ2-3
D: -
V: TRBV9
length: 15
CDR3: CASSVDGLNTDTQYF
DNA: TGTGCCAGCAGCGTAGATGGGCTCAACACAGATACGCAGTATTTT

size: -
J: TRBJ1-2
D: -
V: TRBV6-5
length: 14
CDR3: CASSYSPGNYGYTF
DNA: TGTGCCAGCAGTTACTCACCGGGTAACTATGGCTACACCTTC

size: -
J: TRBJ2-1
D: TRBD2
V: TRBV7-9
length: 14
CDR3: CASSLAGGYNEQFF
DNA: TGTGCCAGCAGCTTAGCGGGAGGGTACAATGAGCAGTTCTTC

size: -
J: TRBJ2-2
D: TRBD2
V: TRBV19
length: 17
CDR3: CASSTTSGRSNTGELFF
DNA: TGTGCCAGTAGTACGACTAGCGGGAGGTCGAACACCGGGGAGCTGTTTTTT

size: -
J: TRBJ2-3
D: TRBD1
V: TRBV27
length: 16
CDR3: CASSSIWTGMVDTQYF
DNA: TGTGCCAGCAGTTCCATCTGGACAGGGATGGTAGATACGCAGTATTTT